This T cell receptor (beta chain) appears in the sequencing data of a study of regulatory T cells in long-lasting Graves disease. About the research overall: Persistent Graves' disease required over 5 years of antithyroid drugs and positive TSH receptor antibodies.

This clonotype has more than one count but fewer than ten. The antigen is not known. TCR beta libraries were built with iRepertoire HTBI primers and Arm-PCR of CDR3 regions. TCRdb independently ran MiXCR on the multiplex PCR reads; one entry per CDR3 protein. The sample lists about 400,000 distinct CDR3 sequences, around 21% occurring once. Study-level findings and limits: The study found persistent patients shared more public clonotypes (2,741) than new patients (around 1,000).

Time point given: persistent/refractory GD, antithyroid drugs over 5 years with positive TRAb. The TCR library used RNA extracted from PBMCs. The source of the patients was an endocrinology department in Xi'an, China. The CDR3 is made up of 15 amino acids. Germline trimming cut 5 bases from V and 2 bases from J; bases unmatched to any gene: 4. CDR1 and CDR2 from the germline V gene are LNHDA and SQIVND (reference sequence). The chain joins TRBV19 to TRBJ1-4, with 8 bases fitting TRBD1. The sequenced sample was peripheral blood mononuclear cells (PBMCs), obtained when the disease was refractory, from a patient treated with antithyroid drugs. The sequence was collected from a female donor with Graves disease. The CDR3 region is CASSSRQGTNEKLFF. The CDR3 DNA sequence: TGTGCCAGTAGTTCCCGACAGGGGACTAATGAAAAACTGTTTTTT. Full variable domain (rest looked up from reference TRBV19 and TRBJ1-4): DGGITQSPKYLFRKEGQNVTLSCEQNLNHDAMYWYRQDPGQGLRLIYYSQIVNDFQKGDIAEGYSVSREKKESFPLTVTSAQKNPTAFYLCASSSRQGTNEKLFFGSGTQLSVL.